The 30 T cell receptor beta chains below all came from one sample that was sequenced in a study of lymphopenia after photon versus proton radiotherapy. Method: immunoSEQ multiplex PCR; TCRdb's copy keeps in-frame clones and lacks some. The sample yields about 8,300 clones, approximately 86% seen once. The sequenced sample was peripheral blood, obtained from a patient treated with photon-based radiotherapy. These receptors came from an elderly man with cholangiocarcinoma.

V is TRBV15 and J is TRBJ2-3, with 7 bases identical to TRBD1. The length of the CDR3 is 13 residues. In germline, CDR1 is LNHNV, CDR2 YYDKDF (reference sequence). V was clipped by 3 bases and J by 5 bases; unmatched bases: 2. As DNA, the CDR3 is TGTGCCACCAGCAGGTACAGGGGAGATACGCAGTATTTT. Its protein product is CATSRYRGDTQYF.

The V gene is TRBV2, the J gene TRBJ2-3, with 7 bases lining up with TRBD2. Germline loops: CDR1 SNHLY, CDR2 FYNNEI. The CDR3 length is 14 residues. The V and J ends lost 6 bases and 3 bases, in that order; junction bases with no gene match: 6. CDR3: CASRRLALTDTQYF. The CDR3 DNA follows: TGTGCCAGCAGGCGACTAGCTCTTACAGATACGCAGTATTTT.

The chain combines TRBV28 with TRBJ1-2; 11 positions match TRBD1. The CDR3 length is 16 residues. Trimming removed 1 base from V and 4 bases from J; junction bases left unmatched: 5. Germline loops: CDR1 MDHEN, CDR2 SYDVKM. In DNA, the CDR3 is TGTGCCAGCAGTTTATCCCTGGGACAGGGGGGCTATGGCTACACCTTC. Translation gives CASSLSLGQGGYGYTF.

The gene calls are TRBV5-1 and TRBJ1-2, with a weak D call TRBD1 (6 bases). The CDR3 has 14 amino acids. V lost 0 bases, J lost 8 bases, and 14 bases lay in between. Per the germline V gene, CDR1 is SGHRS and CDR2 is YFSETQ. The CDR3: CASSLESGAWGYTF. CDR3 coding DNA: TGCGCCAGCAGCTTGGAGTCAGGGGCCTGGGGCTACACCTTC.

The chain is built from TRBV7-9 and TRBJ2-5; D might be TRBD1 or TRBD2, each matching 6 bases. The CDR3 has 14 amino acids. V lost 5 bases and J lost 10, with 20 bases in between. Germline CDR1 SEHNR, CDR2 FQNEAQ (reference sequence). The CDR3: CASSLSRGPAIQYF. Here the CDR3 DNA reads TGTGCCAGCAGCCTATCCCGGGGGCCAGCGATCCAGTACTTC.

The V gene is TRBV6-5, the J gene TRBJ1-6, with a weak D call TRBD1 (6 bases). Deletions cut 2 bases from V and 7 bases from J, with 9 bases between. The CDR3 is 14 residues long. CDR1 is MNHEY, CDR2 SVGAGI, per germline. In DNA form, the CDR3 reads TGTGCCAGCAGTTACGATCAGGGGAATTCACCCCTCCACTTT. This gives the protein CASSYDQGNSPLHF.

The chain is built from TRBV28 and TRBJ2-3, with D possibly being TRBD2 (5 bases). This CDR3 spans 16 amino acids. Germline CDR1 is MDHEN and CDR2 is SYDVKM. V lost 7 bases, J lost 0 bases, and 17 bases lay in between. The DNA of the CDR3 is TGTGCCAGCAACTCCAGGAGGTACTCTAGCACAGATACGCAGTATTTT. Its translation is CASNSRRYSSTDTQYF.

This rearrangement joins TRBV19 to TRBJ2-3; 12 nucleotides align to TRBD2. V shed 3 bases, J shed 5 bases, and the junction held 6 bases outside the gene matches. The germline V gene has CDR1 LNHDA and CDR2 SQIVND (reference sequence). This CDR3 has 16 residues. The CDR3 nucleotides read TGTGCCAGTAGTATTTCTAGCGGGGGGGCCAGAGATACGCAGTATTTT. Translated: CASSISSGGARDTQYF.

The chain joins TRBV6-5 to TRBJ1-2; 10 positions match TRBD1. With V trimmed by 4 bases and J by 6 bases, 11 bases remained unmatched. The CDR3 consists of 16 residues. Germline CDR1 reads MNHEY; CDR2 reads SVGAGI. The DNA for the CDR3 is TGTGCCAGCAGTTTTCGATCCCGGGACAGGGGACATGGCTACACCTTC. Amino acid sequence: CASSFRSRDRGHGYTF.

This chain joins TRBV5-5 and TRBJ1-5; D gene uncertain. Trimming took off 2 bases at V and 0 bases at J, with 9 bases between the two ends. This CDR3 region has 15 residues. CDR1 and CDR2 (germline): SGHKS, YYEKEE (reference sequence). DNA of the CDR3: TGTGCCAGCAGCTTATTGGGAAGTAGCAATCAGCCCCAGCATTTT. Amino acid sequence: CASSLLGSSNQPQHF.

There are a few counts of this clone. The rearrangement links TRBV28 to TRBJ1-1; D is unresolved. CDR3 size: 16 residues. Deletions cut 4 bases from V and 0 bases from J, with 15 bases between. In germline, CDR1 is MDHEN, CDR2 SYDVKM. CDR3 in DNA: TGTGCCAGCAGTTCACCTTCGCGGATCCTGAACACTGAAGCTTTCTTT. Encoded protein: CASSSPSRILNTEAFF.

The chain recombines TRBV9 with TRBJ2-3, with 7 bases matching TRBD1. The CDR3 contains 16 residues. V was pared by 4 bases and J by 2 bases, with 10 bases of the junction left unmatched. Germline CDR1 reads SGDLS; CDR2 reads YYNGEE. CDR3 sequence (DNA): TGTGCCAGCAGCCTCCGGACAGGAGATGTCACAGATACGCAGTATTTT. This encodes CASSLRTGDVTDTQYF.

The CDR3 DNA follows: TGTGCCAGTAGTATAGATCAGGGGCAGTCCTATGGCTACACCTTC. This codes for CASSIDQGQSYGYTF. The rearrangement joins TRBV19 to TRBJ1-2; tentatively, D is TRBD1 (6 bases). The CDR3 sequence is 15 residues long. V shed 0 bases and J shed 4 bases, with 12 bases lying between them. CDR1 is LNHDA, CDR2 SQIVND, per germline (reference sequence).

The V and J genes are TRBV7-3 and TRBJ1-5; 7 bases fit TRBD1. Germline V lookup: CDR1 SGHTA, CDR2 FQGTGA. The CDR3 consists of 16 residues. V shed 2 bases and J 1 base; nucleotides not matched to a gene: 5. The CDR3 DNA follows: TGTGCCAGCAGCTTAGCCTACAGGGGAAGCAATCAGCCCCAGCATTTT. Translating gives CASSLAYRGSNQPQHF. The complete variable domain, with remaining parts taken from reference TRBV7-3 and TRBJ1-5, reads GAGVSQTPSNKVTEKGKYVELRCDPISGHTALYWYRQSLGQGPEFLIYFQGTGAADDSGLPNDRFFAVRPEGSVSTLKIQRTERGDSAVYLCASSLAYRGSNQPQHFGDGTRLSIL.

This clone has a single count. The rearrangement uses TRBV6-6 and TRBJ1-5; a weak D match, TRBD1 (6 bases). Trimming shortened V by 2 bases and J by 5 bases, and 13 bases separated the two germline ends. Germline assignment: CDR1 MNHNY and CDR2 SVGAGI (reference sequence). The CDR3 sequence is 15 residues long. The CDR3 coding sequence is TGTGCCAGCAGTTACGGTGGAGGGGGGTATCAGCCCCAGCATTTT. Amino acid sequence: CASSYGGGGYQPQHF.

The J gene is TRBJ2-1, the V gene TRBV4-1; TRBD2 aligns across 8 bases. This CDR3 has 16 amino acids. V dropped 0 bases and J dropped 2; count of bases not matched to a gene: 3. Germline values: CDR1 MGHRA, CDR2 YSYEKL. The CDR3 DNA reads as TGCGCCAGCAGCCAAGATTCAGCGGGGGCCTACAATGAGCAGTTCTTC. This gives the protein CASSQDSAGAYNEQFF.

CDR3 amino acids: CASSYEQGLYEQYF. The CDR3, as DNA: TGTGCCAGCAGTTATGAACAGGGCTTGTACGAGCAGTACTTC. V is TRBV6-5 and J is TRBJ2-7; D might be TRBD1 (6 bases). Trimming cost V 3 bases and J 4 bases, with 13 bases left between them. CDR3 length equals 14 residues. The V gene's germline CDR1 is MNHEY and CDR2 SVGAGI.

This chain links TRBV4-1 with TRBJ1-2, with D uncertain. Germline-derived CDR1 and CDR2 are MGHRA and YSYEKL. Trimming stripped 4 bases from V and 0 bases from J, with 12 bases between. This CDR3 comprises 15 residues. CDR3 in amino acids: CASSPGGATNYGYTF. The DNA of the CDR3 is TGCGCCAGCAGCCCAGGTGGAGCCACTAACTATGGCTACACCTTC.

V usage is TRBV9 and J usage is TRBJ1-1; D gene uncertain. With 0 bases removed from V and 5 bases from J, the gap between germline ends came to 8 bases. The germline gives CDR1 SGDLS, CDR2 YYNGEE. This CDR3 is 13 amino acids long. This CDR3 is CASSVASGTEAFF. The CDR3 DNA reads as TGTGCCAGCAGCGTAGCTTCGGGGACTGAAGCTTTCTTT.

The V call is TRBV9, the J call TRBJ1-5, with D hard to call. V lost 3 bases to trimming and J lost 0 bases, with 4 bases between them. The CDR3 is 13 amino acids. CDR1 is SGDLS, CDR2 YYNGEE, per germline. CDR3 sequence reads: CASSGDSNQPQHF. For the CDR3, the DNA is TGTGCCAGCAGCGGGGATAGCAATCAGCCCCAGCATTTT.

This clone is a singleton in its sample. The gene calls are TRBV28 and TRBJ1-5; D gene uncertain. Germline CDR1 MDHEN, CDR2 SYDVKM. This CDR3 comprises 14 residues. V lost 2 bases to trimming and J lost 6 bases, with 11 bases between them. The CDR3 loop reads CASSLRGAVQPQHF. CDR3 coding DNA: TGTGCCAGCAGTTTACGGGGTGCGGTTCAGCCCCAGCATTTT.

The chain combines TRBV28 with TRBJ1-5; tentatively, D is TRBD1 (5 bases). The V gene lost 5 bases and the J gene lost 4 bases, with 9 bases spanning the gap. The CDR3 loop spans 13 amino acids. The V gene's germline CDR1 is MDHEN and CDR2 SYDVKM. Here the CDR3 DNA reads TGTGCCAGCAGTCAGACAGCAAATCAGCCCCAGCATTTT. It encodes CASSQTANQPQHF.

The J gene is TRBJ1-3, the V gene TRBV4-1, with D possibly TRBD1 on 5 matching bases. Trimming took off 1 base at V and 0 bases at J, with 13 bases between the two ends. Germline V gene sequence: CDR1 MGHRA, CDR2 YSYEKL. The CDR3 extends over 17 amino acids. The DNA of the CDR3 is TGCGCCAGCAGCCAAGGAGGGACGGCAGTCTCTGGAAACACCATATATTTT. It is translated as CASSQGGTAVSGNTIYF.

This chain uses TRBV30 with TRBJ1-2; a possible D gene is TRBD1 (5 bases). Germline lookup yields CDR1 GTSNPN and CDR2 SVGIG (reference sequence). The CDR3 spans 16 residues. The V end was cut by 3 bases, the J end by 1 base, with 18 bases between. The DNA for the CDR3 is TGTGCCTGGAGCCGGATCGGGGACGCCGTTAACTATGGCTACACCTTC. Encoded protein: CAWSRIGDAVNYGYTF.

The chain links TRBV6-6 to TRBJ2-5; no clear D. Germline-derived CDR1 and CDR2 are MNHNY and SVGAGI (reference sequence). The length of the CDR3 is 11 residues. V was cut by 7 bases and J by 5 bases, with 8 bases left in between. CDR3: CASTASETQYF. The CDR3 nucleotides are TGTGCCAGCACTGCGAGCGAGACCCAGTACTTC.

This clone was counted once. The J gene is TRBJ1-1, the V gene TRBV28; no reliable D call. V was pared by 6 bases and J by 0 bases, with 8 bases between. The V gene's germline CDR1 is MDHEN and CDR2 SYDVKM. The length of the CDR3 is 13 residues. DNA of the CDR3: TGTGCCAGCAGATGGTTACTGAACACTGAAGCTTTCTTT. It encodes CASRWLLNTEAFF.

This rearrangement joins TRBV7-9 to TRBJ2-7; no reliable D call. V dropped 6 bases and J dropped 1 base, with 7 bases sitting between them. CDR3 length: 12 residues. Germline loops: CDR1 SEHNR, CDR2 FQNEAQ (reference sequence). CDR3: CASSHTSYEQYF. The CDR3 bases are TGTGCCAGCAGTCATACTTCCTACGAGCAGTACTTC. Full variable domain (outside the CDR3, taken from reference TRBV7-9 and TRBJ2-7): DTGVSQNPRHKITKRGQNVTFRCDPISEHNRLYWYRQTLGQGPEFLTYFQNEAQLEKSRLLSDRFSAERPKGSFSTLEIQRTEQGDSAMYLCASSHTSYEQYFGPGTRLTVT.

The V call is TRBV15, the J call TRBJ2-4, with a possible D match to TRBD2 (7 bases). Between the trimmed V and J ends, which lost 0 bases and 7 bases, there was a span of 13 bases. From germline, CDR1 is LNHNV and CDR2 YYDKDF (reference sequence). There are 15 residues in the CDR3. The CDR3 DNA follows: TGTGCCACCAGCAGAGAAGGGGGAGGGCTCAACATTCAGTACTTC. It specifies CATSREGGGLNIQYF.

The rearrangement links TRBV5-5 to TRBJ1-2; no clear D. Trimming removed 0 bases at V and 0 bases at J, with 6 bases between. CDR1 SGHKS and CDR2 YYEKEE come from the germline V gene (reference sequence). CDR3 length: 14 residues. The CDR3 coding sequence is TGTGCCAGCAGCTTGGCAGGCCCTAACTATGGCTACACCTTC. Protein sequence: CASSLAGPNYGYTF.

Written as DNA, the CDR3 is TGTGCCATCAGTGGGGACAGGGGGGGGCTTGTGGCGCAGTACTTC. This gives the protein CAISGDRGGLVAQYF. V usage is TRBV10-3 and J usage is TRBJ2-7; 11 bases are a match to TRBD1. The CDR3 spans 15 residues. CDR1 ENHRY and CDR2 SYGVKD come from the germline V gene. V was pared by 4 bases and J by 9 bases, with 11 bases of the junction left unmatched.